The 30 T cell receptor beta chains below were found in one sample sequenced in a study of tissue T cells after allogeneic stem cell transplantation. As for time point: mouse harvest day 7 after allogeneic transplant. Mouse grafts combined 10^7 T-cell-depleted bone marrow cells with 10^6 splenic CD5+ T cells. Generated by immunoSEQ multiplex PCR, the TCRdb table keeps only in-frame clones and is missing some. Of about 5,500 clones listed, under 55% are singletons. The sequenced sample was gut tissue. These receptors were collected from a female BALB/c mouse given C57BL/6 T cells with graft-versus-host disease after an allogeneic hematopoietic cell transplant.

With respect to this clone: The germline and genes are mouse ones. The CDR3 is cut off 1 residue early in the read; its end comes from the germline J gene. This chain links TRBV13-1 with TRBJ2-5, with a weak D call TRBD1 (6 bases). V lost 0 bases and J lost 6, with 8 bases in between. CDR1 NSHNY and CDR2 SYGAGN come from the germline V gene. The length of the CDR3 is 13 residues. The sequenced CDR3 bases are TGTGCCAGCAGTGATGACAGGGTTGACACCCAGTAC. Translating it yields CASSDDRVDTQY. The entire CDR3 reads CASSDDRVDTQYF.

By share, this clone ranks as medium-sized. Gene and germline names: mouse. Distinct nucleotide sequences in the sample also encode this CDR3. CDR3 sequence: CTCSDRGGQAPLF. CDR3 bases read: TGCACCTGCAGTGACAGGGGAGGCCAGGCTCCGCTT. This rearrangement joins TRBV1 to TRBJ1-5; TRBD1 matches 7 bases. The read falls 1 residue short of the CDR3 end, and the missing part is taken from the germline J gene. The CDR3 contains 13 residues. Germline-derived CDR1 and CDR2 are NSQYPW and LRSPGD (reference sequence). With 4 bases clipped from V and 6 bases from J, the junction kept 3 bases outside the gene matches.

Notes on this clone: Gene names denote mouse genes. The observed sequence ends 1 residue before the CDR3 terminus, with the missing tail filled in from the germline J gene. J is TRBJ1-1 and V is TRBV26; no firm D call. Trimming stripped 10 bases from V and 0 bases from J, with 6 bases between. CDR3 length: 11 amino acids. In germline, CDR1 is KGHPV, CDR2 FQNQEV (reference sequence). CDR3 DNA, as far as it was read: TGTGCCACCCGACAGAACACAGAAGTCTTC. It yields the protein CATRQNTEVF. The whole CDR3 sequence reads CATRQNTEVFF. Looking up the rest from reference TRBV26 and TRBJ1-1 gives the full variable domain: NSKVIQTPRYLVKGQGQKAKMRCIPEKGHPVVFWYQQNKNNEFKFLINFQNQEVLQQIDMTEKRFSAECPSNSPCSLEIQSSEAGDSALYLCATRQNTEVFFGKGTRLTVV.

Notes on this clone: Gene names denote mouse genes. CDR3 DNA, as far as it was read: TGTGCAAGCAGTTCGACTGGGGGGGCGCTATATGCTGAGCAGTTC. Translation: CASSSTGGALYAEQF. The CDR3 reads in full as CASSSTGGALYAEQFF. The chain couples TRBV16 to TRBJ2-1, with TRBD2 matching 12 bases. The CDR3 end falls 1 residue outside the read, so it is completed with the germline J gene. V shed 6 bases and J 4 bases; nucleotides not matched to a gene: 7. The CDR3 runs 16 residues. CDR1 and CDR2 (germline): SGHSA, FRNQAP.

This clone ranks as medium-sized. The gene symbols are mouse symbols. The CDR3 end is not reached by the read, which stops 1 residue before it; the germline J gene fills it in. The chain recombines TRBV1 with TRBJ2-7; no firm D call. The length of the CDR3 is 10 residues. Trimming took 3 bases from V and 4 from J, leaving 1 base between them. Germline loops: CDR1 NSQYPW, CDR2 LRSPGD (reference sequence). The chain's CDR3 is CTCSAYEQYF. CDR3 bases read: TGCACCTGCAGTGCTTATGAACAGTAC.

As concerns this clone: Mouse germline and gene names are used. The sequenced fragment ends 1 residue before the CDR3 boundary, so the rest is inferred from the germline J gene. The chain has TRBV12-2 and TRBJ2-5; TRBD1 or TRBD2 may be the D gene (6 bases each). V lost 1 base, J lost 6 bases, and 10 bases lay in between. Germline loops: CDR1 SGHLS, CDR2 HYDKME. The CDR3 has 13 amino acids. The CDR3 loop reads CASSLWGRDTQYF. Partial CDR3 DNA: TGTGCCAGCTCTCTTTGGGGGCGGGACACCCAGTAC.

This clone counts as large. Genes here carry mouse names. The read halts 1 residue ahead of the CDR3 end, with the missing end drawn from the germline J gene. V gene TRBV12-1 combines with J gene TRBJ2-7, with D tentatively TRBD2 (5 bases). Trimming cost V 4 bases and J 4 bases, with 7 bases left between them. Germline V gene data show CDR1 as SGHSN and CDR2 as HYEKVE. This CDR3 region has 11 residues. CDR3 amino acids: CASSSGYEQYF. The DNA read from the CDR3 is TGTGCCAGCTCCTCTGGGTATGAACAGTAC.

This clone was seen more than once but under ten times. Genes here carry mouse names. The read ends 1 residue early relative to the CDR3; the germline J gene fills the gap. V is TRBV3 and J is TRBJ1-4; the D is unclear. Trimming pared 5 bases from V and 6 bases from J, leaving 10 bases between. The CDR3 sequence is 13 residues long. Germline V gene sequence: CDR1 SNHLY, CDR2 FYNGKV (reference sequence). The CDR3: CASSPRGHERLFF. CDR3 bases read: TGTGCCAGCAGCCCTCGCGGGCACGAAAGATTATTT.

Note on this clone: Gene names and germline match the mouse. The CDR3 goes on 1 residue after the read ends, and that part is filled in from the germline J gene. This sequence joins TRBV26 and TRBJ1-6; 8 nucleotides match TRBD1. TRBJ1-6 is sorted into the ORF group, with uncertain function. Trimming at V came to 0 bases and at J to 7 bases, leaving 2 bases not matched to a gene. This CDR3 is 15 amino acids long. CDR1 and CDR2 from the germline V gene are KGHPV and FQNQEV (reference sequence). CDR3 protein: CASSLSSGGNSPLYF. The CDR3 bases that were read are TGTGCCAGCAGTCTGTCTTCAGGGGGCAATTCGCCCCTCTAC.

As to this clone: Gene names denote mouse genes. The read terminates 1 residue before the CDR3 end, so the remaining end is supplied by the germline J gene. V usage is TRBV19 and J usage is TRBJ2-1; no firm D call. The CDR3 has 13 amino acids. V was cut by 3 bases and J by 3 bases, with 7 bases left in between. Germline CDR1 and CDR2: FNHDT and SITEND (reference sequence). The sequenced CDR3 bases are TGTGCCAGCAGTACAGGCCGCTATGCTGAGCAGTTC. Translating gives CASSTGRYAEQF. The whole CDR3 sequence is CASSTGRYAEQFF.

Note on this clone: The gene names given are mouse names. The read comes to an end 1 residue before the CDR3 does, leaving the germline J gene to fill in the end. This chain uses TRBV26 with TRBJ1-1; D remains unclear. CDR1 is KGHPV and CDR2 is FQNQEV in the germline V gene (reference sequence). V was pared by 3 bases and J by 0 bases, with 5 bases between. This CDR3 region has 13 residues. Incomplete CDR3 DNA: TGTGCCAGCAGTCTAGCAGCAAACACAGAAGTCTTC. This gives the protein CASSLAANTEVF. Given in full, the CDR3 is CASSLAANTEVFF.

As for this clone: The genes are named according to mouse. Coverage ceases 1 residue before the CDR3 finishes, and the germline J gene fills in the end. The chain employs TRBV23 and TRBJ1-4; the D segment call TRBD1 is taken from the table without a DNA check. Germline V gene sequence: CDR1 KGHTA, CDR2 FQNQQP. This CDR3 is 12 amino acids long. The CDR3 here is CSSSPTDERLFF. The part of the CDR3 DNA that was read is TGCTCCAGCAGTCCGACAGACGAAAGATTATTT.

This clone was observed a few times. Gene names refer to mouse genes. The sequenced fragment ends 1 residue before the CDR3 boundary, so the rest is inferred from the germline J gene. V gene TRBV16 combines with J gene TRBJ2-7; D ambiguous. This CDR3 contains 14 residues. Germline V lookup: CDR1 SGHSA, CDR2 FRNQAP. V was shortened by 2 bases and J by 0 bases, with 8 bases between the two germline ends. CDR3 bases read: TGTGCAAGCAGCTTAAAGCTCAGCTCCTATGAACAGTAC. Translating it yields CASSLKLSSYEQY. The full-length CDR3 reads as CASSLKLSSYEQYF.

Worth noting for this clone: Mouse names are used for the genes. The DNA ends 1 residue before the CDR3 does, and the rest of the CDR3 is filled in from the germline J gene. This chain links TRBV12-1 with TRBJ2-1, with TRBD2 as a possible D gene (6 bases). Germline V gene data show CDR1 as SGHSN and CDR2 as HYEKVE. CDR3 size: 14 residues. The V gene lost 2 bases and the J gene lost 3 bases, with 10 bases spanning the gap. CDR3 protein: CASSPWGLYAEQFF. The part of the CDR3 DNA that was read is TGTGCCAGCTCTCCCTGGGGTCTCTATGCTGAGCAGTTC. The entire variable domain, with the rest obtained from reference TRBV12-1 and TRBJ2-1, is as follows: DSGVVQSPRHIIKEKGGRSVLTCIPISGHSNVVWYQQTLGKELKFLIQHYEKVERDKGFLPSRFSVQQFDDYHSEMNMSALELEDSAMYFCASSPWGLYAEQFFGPGTRLTVL.

Note on this clone: Genes here carry mouse names. Read data end 1 residue before the CDR3 end; the end is taken from the germline J gene. The chain links TRBV3 to TRBJ2-1, with TRBD2 matching over 9 bases. CDR3 length equals 15 residues. V gave up 6 bases and J gave up 1 base; unmatched junction bases: 4. Germline values: CDR1 SNHLY, CDR2 FYNGKV (reference sequence). The CDR3 is CASRQDWGNYAEQFF. CDR3 bases read: TGTGCCAGCAGGCAAGACTGGGGGAACTATGCTGAGCAGTTC. The full variable domain, rest sourced from reference TRBV3 and TRBJ2-1, is GPKVLQIPSHQIIDMGQMVTLNCDPVSNHLYFYWYKQILGQQMEFLVNFYNGKVMEKSKLFKDQFSVERPDGSYFTLKIQPTALEDSAVYFCASRQDWGNYAEQFFGPGTRLTVL.

By its share, this clone is medium-sized (0.01 to 0.1%). The listed genes are named as in mouse. Read sequence stops 1 residue before the CDR3 end, and the germline J gene provides the missing end. The gene calls are TRBV2 and TRBJ2-7, with 11 bases matching TRBD2. There are 14 residues in the CDR3. Germline-derived CDR1 and CDR2 are LGHNA and YSYQKL. V gave up 3 bases and J gave up 4 bases; unmatched junction bases: 2. The CDR3 sequence is CASSQGLGVYEQYF. The sequenced part of the CDR3 DNA is TGTGCCAGCAGCCAGGGACTGGGGGTTTATGAACAGTAC.

This clone was seen a handful of times. Genes and germline are mouse. The CDR3 extends 1 residue past the end of the read, so its final part is completed from the germline J gene. The chain has TRBV1 and TRBJ2-7; D remains unclear. From germline, CDR1 is NSQYPW and CDR2 LRSPGD (reference sequence). This CDR3 comprises 12 residues. Trimming took off 4 bases at V and 0 bases at J, with 4 bases between the two ends. CDR3 bases read: TGCACCTGCAGTGACCTCTCCTATGAACAGTAC. Residues: CTCSDLSYEQY. In full, the CDR3 is CTCSDLSYEQYF.

For this clone: The genes are named according to mouse. The read halts 1 residue ahead of the CDR3 end, with the missing end drawn from the germline J gene. This chain links TRBV26 with TRBJ1-1; D unclear. The V and J ends lost 6 bases and 0 bases respectively, with 8 bases between them. This CDR3 contains 13 residues. CDR1 KGHPV and CDR2 FQNQEV come from the germline V gene (reference sequence). The CDR3 reads CASSPGTNTEVFF. CDR3 bases read: TGTGCCAGCAGCCCGGGGACAAACACAGAAGTCTTC.

As for this clone: The genes and germline here are from mouse. The read falls 1 residue short of the CDR3 end, and the missing part is taken from the germline J gene. The chain couples TRBV13-1 to TRBJ2-4; no clear D. Germline V gene data show CDR1 as NSHNY and CDR2 as SYGAGN. The length of the CDR3 is 13 residues. The V gene lost 2 bases and the J gene lost 4 bases, with 8 bases spanning the gap. The sequenced CDR3 bases are TGTGCCAGCAGTGACGATGCAGAAAACACCTTGTAC. Translation: CASSDDAENTLY. Given in full, the CDR3 is CASSDDAENTLYF.

Worth noting for this clone: Mouse gene names and germline throughout. Read coverage stops 1 residue before the CDR3 terminus; the germline J gene supplies the remainder. The chain has TRBV13-2 and TRBJ2-5, with 10 positions matching TRBD2. This CDR3 comprises 15 residues. Germline assignment: CDR1 NNHNN and CDR2 SYGAGS (reference sequence). J lost 2 bases, V lost 2 bases, and 2 bases had no gene match. The CDR3 bases that were read are TGTGCCAGCGGTGACTGGGGGGGCCTCCAAGACACCCAGTAC. Translating it yields CASGDWGGLQDTQY. The whole CDR3 protein reads CASGDWGGLQDTQYF.

Notes on this clone: The gene names here belong to mouse. The CDR3 end lies 1 residue beyond the end of the read and is filled in from the germline J gene. The V call is TRBV15, the J call TRBJ1-4; no firm D call. This CDR3 comprises 12 residues. V lost 1 base to trimming and J lost 4 bases, with 1 base between them. The V gene's germline CDR1 is SGHND and CDR2 FRSKSL. The CDR3: CASSLGNERLFF. The DNA read from the CDR3 is TGTGCCAGCAGTTTAGGCAACGAAAGATTATTT.

This clone is medium-sized in the sample. Germline and genes: mouse. The read terminates 1 residue before the CDR3 end, so the remaining end is supplied by the germline J gene. V gene TRBV16 combines with J gene TRBJ1-5, with 7 positions matching TRBD1. The CDR3 extends over 15 amino acids. Per germline, CDR1 SGHSA and CDR2 FRNQAP. Unmatched junction bases numbered 2, after V lost 1 base and J lost 2 bases. The sequenced CDR3 bases are TGTGCAAGCAGCTTAGTAGGGGGCGACAACCAGGCTCCGCTT. Amino acid sequence: CASSLVGGDNQAPL. The full CDR3 sequence reads CASSLVGGDNQAPLF.

Regarding this clone: Gene names are mouse gene names. The sequence runs out 1 residue before the end of the CDR3; the remainder is reconstructed from the germline J gene. The rearrangement joins TRBV23 to TRBJ1-4; TRBD1, as called in the table, went unchecked against the DNA. CDR3 length: 14 residues. Looked up from germline, CDR1 is KGHTA and CDR2 is FQNQQP. The CDR3 reads CSSRATGGHERLFF. The CDR3 DNA, read in part, is TGCTCCAGCAGGGCGACAGGGGGCCACGAAAGATTATTT.

This clone was picked up a small number of times. Mouse gene names and germline throughout. The CDR3 end falls 1 residue outside the read, so it is completed with the germline J gene. The chain recombines TRBV23 with TRBJ2-1. Germline V gene data show CDR1 as KGHTA and CDR2 as FQNQQP. CDR3 length: 12 residues. CDR3 bases read: TGCTCCAGCAGTCACAACTATGCTGAGCAGTTC. Amino acid sequence: CSSSHNYAEQF. The whole CDR3 sequence reads CSSSHNYAEQFF.

Note on this clone: Gene and germline names: mouse. The DNA ends 1 residue before the CDR3 does, and the rest of the CDR3 is filled in from the germline J gene. The chain is built from TRBV3 and TRBJ2-5; D not resolved. This CDR3 contains 13 residues. The V end lost 2 bases, the J end lost 5 bases, and 8 bases lay between the germline ends. Germline CDR1 reads SNHLY; CDR2 reads FYNGKV (reference sequence). The sequenced part of the CDR3 DNA is TGTGCCAGCAGCTTAAACCCCCCAGACACCCAGTAC. Protein product: CASSLNPPDTQY. The whole CDR3 sequence reads CASSLNPPDTQYF.

Only one count was recorded for this clone. Relative to the germline gene, one junction end is altered; a read error may explain this. Gene names and germline match the mouse. The sequence runs out 1 residue before the end of the CDR3; the remainder is reconstructed from the germline J gene. The rearrangement links TRBV26 to TRBJ2-3; D is unclear. This CDR3 has 12 residues. Per the germline V gene, CDR1 is KGHPV and CDR2 is FQNQEV (reference sequence). The CDR3 DNA, read in part, is TGTGCCGGCAGTCACAATGCAGAAACGCTGTAT. This gives the protein CAGSHNAETLY. The whole CDR3 sequence reads CAGSHNAETLYF.

Regarding this clone: All gene names here are mouse names. The CDR3 goes on 1 residue after the read ends, and that part is filled in from the germline J gene. This chain links TRBV22 with TRBJ2-3; TRBD1 was called by the table and not checked on the DNA. TRBV22 represents a pseudogene. The CDR3 loop spans 16 amino acids. The CDR3 reads CASSCSRVSSAETLYF. Incomplete CDR3 DNA: TGTGCCAGCAGTTGTTCTAGGGTTTCTAGTGCAGAAACGCTGTAT.

This clone has a single count. Genes and germline are mouse. The read is 1 residue too short to cover the CDR3 end, so that end is filled in from the germline J gene. J is TRBJ1-3 and V is TRBV15, with D unclear. The germline V gene has CDR1 SGHND and CDR2 FRSKSL. V lost 5 bases and J 0 bases, leaving 5 bases between the germline ends. CDR3 length: 13 amino acids. The CDR3: CASSESSGNTLYF. The sequenced part of the CDR3 DNA is TGTGCCAGCAGTGAATCTTCTGGAAATACGCTCTAT.

To note about this clone: Each gene name is a mouse one. The read ends 1 residue early relative to the CDR3; the germline J gene fills the gap. This chain joins TRBV12-1 and TRBJ2-5; D is ambiguous. Germline V lookup: CDR1 SGHSN, CDR2 HYEKVE. V was trimmed by 4 bases and J by 0 bases, leaving 7 bases between them. This CDR3 is 13 amino acids long. CDR3 in amino acids: CASSEVNQDTQYF. The sequenced CDR3 bases are TGTGCCAGCTCAGAAGTTAACCAAGACACCCAGTAC.

As to this clone: The genes are named according to mouse. The CDR3 extends 1 residue past the end of the read, so its final part is completed from the germline J gene. The genes are TRBV13-2 and TRBJ2-5, with D tentatively TRBD1 or TRBD2 (7 bases each). Germline CDR1 reads NNHNN; CDR2 reads SYGAGS (reference sequence). The CDR3 extends over 14 amino acids. V lost 1 base, J lost 3 bases, and 9 bases lay in between. The CDR3 loop reads CASGDQGGQDTQYF. CDR3 bases read: TGTGCCAGCGGTGATCAGGGGGGGCAAGACACCCAGTAC.